This T cell receptor beta chain emerged from a study of cytomegalovirus exposure and HLA in healthy donors. In the study overall: Under 85% of around 400 genotyped donors fell in the Caucasian-associated ancestry cluster.

Study results and limitations: Reports showed the classifier diagnosing cytomegalovirus status with high specificity and sensitivity. Follow-up analysis seemed to connect common viral pathogens with several of the most significant clusters identified. A later analysis found TCR association rates differed by HLA locus, highest for DRB1 and lowest for HLA-C.

13 Jbeta primers and 60 Vbeta primers were used for the PCR. Sequencing was performed with immunoSEQ multiplex PCR; in TCRdb, only in-frame clones are kept and a portion is missing. This table has about 190,000 clones, about 77% appearing once. In this sample, this clone turned up a few times. The target antigen is unknown. Trimming stripped 6 bases from V and 1 base from J, with 6 bases between. This CDR3 spans 12 amino acids. Germline CDR1 and CDR2: MNHEY and SVGAGI. Input material: PBMCs. This TCR was sampled from a woman in her 30s in good health and CMV-seropositive. The V and J genes are TRBV6-5 and TRBJ1-1; D gene ambiguous. CDR3 amino acids: CASREANTEAFF. DNA of the CDR3: TGTGCCAGCAGGGAGGCGAACACTGAAGCTTTCTTT.